This T cell receptor (beta chain) was found in a study of blood T cell repertoires in COVID-19 (dated by TCRdb to 2019 to 2021). Some background on the complete study: Samples covering the acute and convalescent phases of COVID-19 were provided by collaborators in the United States, Italy and Spain. The prospective study material was composed of cDNA or gDNA derived from T cells, B-cell-depleted T cells, or PBMCs. Deeply sampled blood TCRbeta repertoires from subjects exposed to, actively infected with, or recovered from COVID-19 were included in the dataset. A freely available public database, intended as a resource for researchers studying the immune response to SARS-CoV-2, is where the repertoires were released. Samples were obtained from the ongoing ImmuneRACE study (first 160 participants) and from 1,200 or so subjects provided by 6 global collaborators. Nearly every sample came with metadata listing a de-identified subject ID, COVID-19 status, age in years and sex. HLA class I and class II types, where available, came from metadata supplied by the sample provider rather than from assay-based typing.

With regard to this clone: What antigen it recognizes has not been identified. Base quality data are lacking; no much larger clone is found one base away.

TCRbeta CDR3 regions were amplified from genomic DNA by means of the immunoSEQ Assay, a bias-controlled multiplex PCR. For the original study's pipeline: Within the assay, amplification of reference gene primers was used to estimate how many nucleated cells each sample contained. Sequence reads were collapsed and filtered to measure the absolute abundance of every unique TCRbeta CDR3 rearrangement. For each sample, productive Simpson clonality was calculated by taking the square root of Simpson's diversity index across productive rearrangements. This is the immuneACCESS table as TCRdb keeps it, with only in-frame sequences that have V and J called. A part of the clones is gone; compared with another copy, unresolved V genes explain less than half, and the rest is unexplained. Clone size and the V and J calls come from that table; the DNA yielded D and trimming. Recorded for this sample are around 140,000 clones; about 86% of them occurred a single time. Of the sample, roughly 8.7% is held by the ten largest clones.

General findings and caveats noted by the study authors: How much clinical and demographic metadata was included differed by source and by participant, and the metadata was provided uncurated.

The CDR3 holds 15 amino acids from the cysteine to the phenylalanine. Kept here is only the CDR3 DNA, which spans 45 bases and is read in frame from base 1. The germline V gene (reference sequence) specifies LGHDT as CDR1 and YNNKEL as CDR2. A distance of 13 bases separates the germline ends of V and J, which lose 1 base and 4 bases respectively. Whole blood was collected in K2EDTA tubes by collaborating institutions according to the institutions' own protocols. Collaborator samples were shipped for TCRbeta analysis as frozen whole blood, isolated PBMCs, or DNA extracted from either sample type. The material sequenced was peripheral blood. The chain joins TRBV3-1 (or the pseudogene TRBV3-2) to TRBJ1-2; TRBD1 is perhaps the D gene, given 5 matching bases. The sequence was obtained from a woman aged 55-69 years with acute or convalescent COVID-19. Read as DNA, the sequence is TGTGCCAGCAGCCAAGCTTCCACAGGAATCTATGGCTACACCTTC. Translated, it reads CASSQASTGIYGYTF.